This TCR beta chain was sequenced for a study of OX40 agonist ivuxolimab in advanced cancers. Regarding the study as a whole: Normalized expansion of T-cell clones was also low for some nonresponders.

Sequencing used immunoSEQ multiplex PCR; TCRdb keeps in-frame clones, though not all of them. The sample includes around 57,000 clones, roughly 88% seen only once; the top ten take approximately 1.1%. The CDR3 consists of 13 residues. CDR1 is SQVTM, CDR2 ANQGSEA, per germline. V lost 2 bases and J lost 6, with 11 bases in between. About this clone itself: The antigen is not known.

The sample here was CD4+ or CD8+ T cells sorted from blood, taken in a trial of the OX40 agonist ivuxolimab. The clonotype comes from an adult with an advanced solid tumor such as melanoma, head and neck, liver or kidney cancer. This chain uses TRBV29-1 with TRBJ1-5; D gene ambiguous. The CDR3 protein is CSVEIAKGQPQHF. CDR3 sequence (DNA): TGCAGCGTTGAAATAGCCAAGGGTCAGCCCCAGCATTTT.